A single sample is the source of the 10 T cell receptor beta chains below, sequenced in a study of T cell responses to AZD1222 COVID-19 vaccine. Using immunoSEQ multiplex PCR, the repertoire was profiled, and TCRdb retains in-frame clones only, with some absent. The sample has some 79,000 clones, roughly 85% seen once. Sample: peripheral blood, taken 28 days after the second AZD1222 dose. The source is an adult who received the AZD1222 COVID-19 vaccine.

The V gene is TRBV2, the J gene TRBJ1-2; a possible D gene is TRBD1 (5 bases). V lost 6 bases and J 5 bases, leaving 13 bases between the germline ends. Germline lookup yields CDR1 SNHLY and CDR2 FYNNEI. The CDR3 spans 13 residues. CDR3 DNA sequence: TGTGCCAGCAGCGTCGCCGGGGCGTATGGCTACACCTTC. Its translation: CASSVAGAYGYTF. The full variable domain, with the rest looked up from reference TRBV2 and TRBJ1-2, is EPEVTQTPSHQVTQMGQEVILRCVPISNHLYFYWYRQILGQKVEFLVSFYNNEISEKSEIFDDQFSVERPDGSNFTLKIRSTKLEDSAMYFCASSVAGAYGYTFGSGTRLTVV.

The chain uses TRBV7-9 and TRBJ2-5; no definite D call. Looked up from germline, CDR1 is SEHNR and CDR2 is FQNEAQ (reference sequence). The CDR3 has 15 amino acids. Trimming stripped 4 bases from V and 1 base from J, with 13 bases between. CDR3 DNA: TGTGCCAGCAGCTCAGCCCGACCGGCCCAAGAGACCCAGTACTTC. Protein product: CASSSARPAQETQYF.

The chain couples TRBV18 to TRBJ1-2; 7 bases are shared with TRBD1. The CDR3 sequence is 14 residues long. From germline, CDR1 is KGHSH and CDR2 LQKENI. V gave up 0 bases and J gave up 8 bases; unmatched junction bases: 6. CDR3 amino acids: CASSPPGQARGYTF. In DNA, the CDR3 is TGTGCCAGCTCACCACCTGGACAGGCCCGCGGCTACACCTTC.

The chain has TRBV5-1 and TRBJ1-1; the D gene is possibly TRBD1 (5 bases). Trimming took off 5 bases at V and 3 bases at J, with 5 bases between the two ends. This CDR3 has 11 amino acids. Germline V gene lookup returns CDR1 SGHRS and CDR2 YFSETQ. The CDR3 DNA follows: TGCGCCAGCAGGGGGGACACTGAAGCTTTCTTT. Residues: CASRGDTEAFF.

This chain connects TRBV20-1 to TRBJ1-4, with D maybe TRBD1 (5 bases). The V end lost 3 bases, the J end lost 0 bases, and 23 bases lay between the germline ends. The CDR3 loop spans 19 amino acids. In germline, CDR1 is DFQATT, CDR2 SNEGSKA (reference sequence). The CDR3 DNA follows: TGCAGTGCTAGTCCCCAGCCCCAGGGAGCAGTCACAACTAATGAAAAACTGTTTTTT. Translated: CSASPQPQGAVTTNEKLFF.

The chain uses TRBV19 and TRBJ1-1; TRBD1 agrees at 8 bases. V lost 8 bases to trimming and J lost 3 bases; unmatched junction nucleotides: 11. Looked up from germline, CDR1 is LNHDA and CDR2 is SQIVND (reference sequence). CDR3 length equals 15 residues. The CDR3 DNA sequence: TGTGCCAGTGGTACATCAGACAGGGGAGACACTGAAGCTTTCTTT. This translates into CASGTSDRGDTEAFF. Filled out from reference TRBV19 and TRBJ1-1, the complete variable domain reads DGGITQSPKYLFRKEGQNVTLSCEQNLNHDAMYWYRQDPGQGLRLIYYSQIVNDFQKGDIAEGYSVSREKKESFPLTVTSAQKNPTAFYLCASGTSDRGDTEAFFGQGTRLTVV.

V and J are TRBV28 and TRBJ2-3, with TRBD2 identical over 11 bases. Germline V gives CDR1 MDHEN, CDR2 SYDVKM. This CDR3 region has 16 residues. Losses at the gene ends were 1 base for V and 4 bases for J; bases not matched to a gene: 4. CDR3 region: CASSLFTSGSSDTQYF. In DNA, the CDR3 is TGTGCCAGCAGTTTATTTACTAGCGGGAGTTCAGATACGCAGTATTTT.

The chain carries TRBV6-6 and TRBJ1-2; D remains unclear. Germline loops: CDR1 MNHNY, CDR2 SVGAGI (reference sequence). Trimming shortened V by 8 bases and J by 2 bases, and 12 bases separated the two germline ends. The CDR3 is made up of 13 amino acids. CDR3 loop: CASARRGNYGYTF. The CDR3 coding sequence is TGTGCCAGCGCAAGGAGAGGGAACTATGGCTACACCTTC.

This sequence joins TRBV6-5 and TRBJ2-7; tentative D call: TRBD1 (5 bases). The germline gives CDR1 MNHEY, CDR2 SVGAGI. The CDR3 extends over 13 amino acids. Trimming took 6 bases from V and 0 from J, leaving 9 bases between them. Here the CDR3 reads CASRRQFSYEQYF. The CDR3 DNA sequence: TGTGCCAGCAGACGACAGTTCTCCTACGAGCAGTACTTC.

This clone was observed at least ten times. The genes are TRBV6-5 and TRBJ2-7; D may be TRBD2 (6 bases). The germline gives CDR1 MNHEY, CDR2 SVGAGI. Trimming cost V 7 bases and J 4 bases, with 11 bases left between them. The CDR3 is 12 amino acids. The chain's CDR3 is CASMGGRYEQYF. CDR3 bases: TGTGCCAGCATGGGGGGACGGTACGAGCAGTACTTC.